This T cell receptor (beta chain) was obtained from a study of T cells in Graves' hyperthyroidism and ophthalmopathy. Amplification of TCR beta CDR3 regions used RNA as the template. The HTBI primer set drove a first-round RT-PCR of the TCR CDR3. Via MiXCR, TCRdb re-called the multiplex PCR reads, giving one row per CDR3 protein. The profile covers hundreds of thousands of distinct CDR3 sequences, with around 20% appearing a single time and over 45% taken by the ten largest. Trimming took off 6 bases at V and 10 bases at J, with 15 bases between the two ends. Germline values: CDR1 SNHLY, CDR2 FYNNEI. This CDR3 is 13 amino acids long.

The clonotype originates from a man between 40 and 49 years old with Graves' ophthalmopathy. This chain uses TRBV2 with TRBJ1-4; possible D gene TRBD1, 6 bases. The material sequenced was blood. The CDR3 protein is CASSRLQGRKLFF. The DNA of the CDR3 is TGTGCCAGCAGCCGCCTACAGGGTAGAAAACTGTTTTTT.